These T cell receptor beta chains were read from a single sample in a study of graft-versus-host responses after intestinal transplantation. Clones were sequenced by immunoSEQ multiplex PCR, and TCRdb holds only the in-frame ones, with some missing. The data hold 25,000 to 30,000 clones, with more than 80% observed a single time. The input for sequencing was PBMCs, taken 18 days after transplant. These receptors were taken from a human patient who received an intestinal transplant, so some T cells may come from the graft donor. The CDR3 runs from the conserved cysteine through the conserved F or W. A D gene is named only where the DNA matches it firmly. The size entry is marked missing in some rows and otherwise reads once, few, many or a size class.

.	TRBV7-9	TRBJ2-1	TRBD2	CASSLVGGGDEQFF	TGTGCCAGCAGCTTAGTCGGCGGGGGGGATGAGCAGTTCTTC
.	TRBV5-1	TRBJ1-3	.	CASQPGQSRNTIYF	TGCGCCAGCCAACCGGGACAATCGAGAAACACCATATATTTT
.	TRBV5-1	TRBJ1-4	TRBD1	CASSKDRVATNEKLFF	TGCGCCAGCAGCAAGGACAGGGTAGCAACTAATGAAAAACTGTTTTTT
.	TRBV9	TRBJ2-3	TRBD1	CASSVVPGQGTDTQYF	TGTGCCAGCAGCGTAGTCCCGGGACAGGGTACGGATACGCAGTATTTT
.	TRBV7-8	TRBJ1-2	.	CASSLSGRTFNYGYTF	TGTGCCAGCAGCTTATCCGGCCGTACTTTTAACTATGGCTACACCTTC
.	TRBV30	TRBJ2-1	.	CAWGEGDEQFF	TGTGCCTGGGGAGAGGGCGATGAGCAGTTCTTC
.	TRBV5-8	TRBJ2-3	.	CASSLRLNTDTQYF	TGTGCCAGCAGCCTCCGCCTAAACACAGATACGCAGTATTTT
.	TRBV27	TRBJ2-3	.	CASSLSIMDTQYF	TGTGCCAGCAGTTTATCGATTATGGATACGCAGTATTTT
.	TRBV7-9	TRBJ2-1	TRBD2	CASSLVAGGSNEQFF	TGTGCCAGCAGCTTAGTGGCGGGGGGTAGTAATGAGCAGTTCTTC
.	TRBV9	TRBJ2-2	.	CASSASNTGELFF	TGTGCCAGCAGCGCATCTAACACCGGGGAGCTGTTTTTT
once	TRBV12-5	TRBJ2-5	.	CASGLASTETQYF	TGTGCTAGTGGTTTGGCTAGTACGGAGACCCAGTACTTC
.	TRBV5-4	TRBJ2-5	.	CASSQRTLETQYF	TGTGCCAGCAGCCAGAGAACCCTGGAGACCCAGTACTTC
.	TRBV5-6	TRBJ1-2	.	CASSPVGQGRTGYTF	TGTGCCAGCAGCCCGGTGGGGCAGGGCCGGACTGGCTACACCTTC
.	TRBV4-1	TRBJ1-4	.	CASSQEDPVILEKLLF	TGCGCCAGCAGCCAAGAAGATCCAGTGATCCTTGAAAAACTGCTTTTT
.	TRBV4-2	TRBJ1-5	.	CASSQERGLEPQHF	TGTGCCAGCAGCCAAGAACGCGGTCTGGAGCCCCAGCATTTT
.	TRBV19	TRBJ1-3	.	CASRDPGSTYGNTIYF	TGTGCCAGTAGGGACCCGGGTTCAACGTATGGAAACACCATATATTTT
.	TRBV7-9	TRBJ1-1	.	CASSQGSEAFF	TGTGCCAGCAGCCAGGGGAGTGAAGCTTTCTTT
.	TRBV10-3	TRBJ1-3	.	CAIRGDRSGNTIYF	TGTGCCATCAGGGGGGACCGCTCTGGAAACACCATATATTTT
.	TRBV6-5	TRBJ2-7	.	CASSRAGTYEQYF	TGTGCCAGCAGCAGGGCCGGGACCTACGAGCAGTACTTC
.	TRBV19	TRBJ2-3	.	CAAGLGSGETDTQYF	TGTGCCGCCGGATTGGGGTCCGGAGAAACAGATACGCAGTATTTT
.	TRBV15	TRBJ1-6	.	CATSRERSVPNSPLHF	TGTGCCACCAGCAGAGAGCGATCCGTTCCGAATTCACCCCTCCACTTT
.	TRBV6-5	TRBJ2-2	.	CASSLSRPVGGELFF	TGTGCCAGCAGTCTATCAAGACCGGTTGGCGGGGAGCTGTTTTTT
.	TRBV14	TRBJ1-2	.	CASSERVGVQGYYGYTF	TGTGCCAGCAGCGAACGTGTGGGCGTGCAGGGTTACTATGGCTACACCTTC
.	TRBV19	TRBJ1-1	.	CASSVSEGGRDTEAFF	TGTGCCAGTAGTGTCTCAGAGGGGGGGCGGGACACTGAAGCTTTCTTT
.	TRBV4-2	TRBJ2-3	.	CASSQDSTGDTQYF	TGTGCCAGCAGCCAAGATTCGACTGGCGATACGCAGTATTTT
.	TRBV7-6	TRBJ2-2	.	CASSLGQGNTGELFF	TGTGCCAGCAGCTTGGGACAAGGGAACACCGGGGAGCTGTTTTTT
.	TRBV4-1	TRBJ2-2	.	CASSQGLDVGELFF	TGCGCCAGCAGCCAAGGCTTAGATGTCGGGGAGCTGTTTTTT